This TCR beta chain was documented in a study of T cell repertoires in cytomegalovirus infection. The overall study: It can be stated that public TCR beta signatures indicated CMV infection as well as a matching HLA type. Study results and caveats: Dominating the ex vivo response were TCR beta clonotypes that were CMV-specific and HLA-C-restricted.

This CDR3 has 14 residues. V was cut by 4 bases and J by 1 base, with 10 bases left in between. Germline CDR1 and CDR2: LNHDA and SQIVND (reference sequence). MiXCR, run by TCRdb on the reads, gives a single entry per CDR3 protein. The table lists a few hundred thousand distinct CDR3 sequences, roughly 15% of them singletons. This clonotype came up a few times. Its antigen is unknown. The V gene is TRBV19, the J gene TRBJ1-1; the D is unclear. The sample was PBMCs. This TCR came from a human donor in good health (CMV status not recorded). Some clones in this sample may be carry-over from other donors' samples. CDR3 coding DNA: TGTGCCAGTAGTACCGGGCAGGCGAACACTGAAGCTTTCTTT. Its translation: CASSTGQANTEAFF.